These T cell receptor beta chains were read from a single sample in a study of blood T cell repertoires in COVID-19. Produced via immunoSEQ multiplex PCR; TCRdb's table is partial and in-frame only. This sample carries some 140,000 clones, around 81% of them seen once, and the ten largest clones take 11%. Material: peripheral blood. Source of these receptors: a human donor in a cohort sampled during active COVID-19. CDR3s include the opening cysteine and the closing phenylalanine or tryptophan. The order of the fields is CDR3 length, clone size, J gene, V gene, D gene, CDR3 protein, CDR3 DNA. D genes are given only for firm matches. Size values are once, few and many counts, or a class for expanded clones, and some rows have none.

length: 17
size: NA
J: TRBJ2-1
V: TRBV4-1
D: TRBD2
CDR3: CASSYILAGDINNEQFF
DNA: TGCGCCAGCAGCTATATACTAGCGGGGGACATAAACAATGAGCAGTTCTTC

length: 13
size: NA
J: TRBJ1-1
V: TRBV2
D: NA
CDR3: CASRGQPNTEAFF
DNA: TGTGCCAGCAGAGGACAGCCGAACACTGAAGCTTTCTTT

length: 15
size: NA
J: TRBJ2-3
V: TRBV28
D: NA
CDR3: CASSLVQGSTDTQYF
DNA: TGTGCCAGCAGTTTGGTACAGGGTAGCACAGATACGCAGTATTTT

length: 16
size: NA
J: TRBJ2-3
V: TRBV30
D: TRBD1
CDR3: CAQKRKQGAGTDTQYF
DNA: TGTGCCCAAAAGCGGAAGCAGGGGGCTGGCACAGATACGCAGTATTTT

length: 16
size: NA
J: TRBJ2-1
V: TRBV19
D: TRBD1
CDR3: CASRGTGTGSYNEQFF
DNA: TGTGCCAGTAGGGGGACCGGGACAGGGTCCTACAATGAGCAGTTCTTC

length: 14
size: NA
J: TRBJ2-7
V: TRBV6-5
D: TRBD1
CDR3: CASTLSGTAYEQYF
DNA: TGTGCCAGCACCTTATCCGGGACAGCCTACGAGCAGTACTTC

length: 16
size: NA
J: TRBJ1-6
V: TRBV5-1
D: NA
CDR3: CASSLDPKGYNSPLHF
DNA: TGCGCCAGCAGCTTGGACCCCAAGGGGTATAATTCACCCCTCCACTTT

length: 15
size: NA
J: TRBJ2-3
V: TRBV10-3
D: TRBD1
CDR3: CAISGGTGATDTQYF
DNA: TGTGCCATCAGTGGGGGGACAGGGGCCACAGATACGCAGTATTTT

length: 14
size: NA
J: TRBJ1-5
V: TRBV4-1
D: NA
CDR3: CASSQGPGNQPQHF
DNA: TGCGCCAGCAGCCAAGGCCCAGGGAACCAGCCCCAGCATTTT

length: 17
size: NA
J: TRBJ2-3
V: TRBV15
D: TRBD2
CDR3: CATSRDRGGPPTDTQYF
DNA: TGTGCCACCAGCAGAGATCGGGGGGGTCCCCCCACAGATACGCAGTATTTT

length: 16
size: once
J: TRBJ2-7
V: TRBV5-8
D: TRBD1
CDR3: CASSQPGQGPSYEQYF
DNA: TGTGCCAGCAGCCAGCCGGGACAGGGACCTTCCTACGAGCAGTACTTC

length: 11
size: NA
J: TRBJ2-7
V: TRBV20-1
D: TRBD1
CDR3: CSAMDRGEQYF
DNA: TGCAGTGCGATGGACAGGGGGGAGCAGTACTTC

length: 13
size: NA
J: TRBJ2-7
V: TRBV27
D: NA
CDR3: CASSLFGGYEQYF
DNA: TGTGCCAGCAGTTTATTCGGGGGCTACGAGCAGTACTTC

length: 12
size: NA
J: TRBJ1-2
V: TRBV6-5
D: NA
CDR3: CASRPNNYGYTF
DNA: TGTGCCAGCAGGCCTAATAACTATGGCTACACCTTC

length: 17
size: NA
J: TRBJ2-6
V: TRBV18
D: NA
CDR3: CASSPLENPSGANVLTF
DNA: TGTGCCAGCTCACCTTTGGAGAATCCCTCTGGGGCCAACGTCCTGACTTTC

length: 13
size: NA
J: TRBJ1-3
V: TRBV28
D: NA
CDR3: CASSFTSGNTIYF
DNA: TGTGCCAGCAGTTTTACATCTGGAAACACCATATATTTT

length: 15
size: NA
J: TRBJ1-5
V: TRBV7-2
D: NA
CDR3: CASSSQGGINQPQHF
DNA: TGTGCCAGCAGCTCGCAGGGAGGGATCAATCAGCCCCAGCATTTT

length: 14
size: few
J: TRBJ2-7
V: TRBV27
D: NA
CDR3: CATSTGTNPYEQYF
DNA: TGTGCCACAAGTACCGGGACAAACCCCTACGAGCAGTACTTC

length: 15
size: once
J: TRBJ1-2
V: TRBV4-1
D: NA
CDR3: CASSQGGANPYGYTF
DNA: TGCGCCAGCAGCCAAGGTGGGGCGAACCCCTATGGCTACACCTTC

length: 14
size: once
J: TRBJ1-4
V: TRBV6-5
D: NA
CDR3: CASSLPATNEKLFF
DNA: TGTGCCAGCAGTCTGCCGGCAACTAATGAAAAACTGTTTTTT

length: 12
size: NA
J: TRBJ1-6
V: TRBV10-3
D: TRBD1
CDR3: CAIGQDNSPLHF
DNA: TGTGCCATCGGACAGGATAATTCACCCCTCCACTTT

length: 13
size: few
J: TRBJ2-3
V: TRBV5-6
D: NA
CDR3: CASSLGSTDTQYF
DNA: TGTGCCAGCAGCCTCGGGAGCACAGATACGCAGTATTTT

length: 16
size: NA
J: TRBJ1-1
V: TRBV5-1
D: TRBD1
CDR3: CASSSVPPGQGTEAFF
DNA: TGCGCCAGCAGCTCCGTTCCACCGGGACAGGGGACTGAAGCTTTCTTT

length: 14
size: NA
J: TRBJ1-2
V: TRBV5-6
D: NA
CDR3: CASSLRRGPSGYTF
DNA: TGTGCCAGCAGCTTGCGCAGGGGACCCTCTGGCTACACCTTC

length: 16
size: NA
J: TRBJ2-7
V: TRBV6-6
D: NA
CDR3: CASSEWSRGLSYEQYF
DNA: TGTGCCAGCAGCGAATGGTCGCGGGGGCTCTCCTACGAGCAGTACTTC

length: 15
size: once
J: TRBJ2-1
V: TRBV5-1
D: TRBD1
CDR3: CASSSGQGLVNEQFF
DNA: TGCGCCAGCAGCTCGGGACAGGGGCTTGTAAATGAGCAGTTCTTC

length: 15
size: NA
J: TRBJ2-1
V: TRBV9
D: TRBD2
CDR3: CASSVSGGSYNEQFF
DNA: TGTGCCAGCAGCGTCAGCGGGGGCTCCTACAATGAGCAGTTCTTC

length: 15
size: NA
J: TRBJ2-2
V: TRBV14
D: TRBD1
CDR3: CASSLRQGRTGELFF
DNA: TGTGCCAGCAGCCTCAGACAGGGGCGGACCGGGGAGCTGTTTTTT

length: 15
size: NA
J: TRBJ1-4
V: TRBV5-5
D: TRBD1
CDR3: CASSLGQGVVEKLFF
DNA: TGTGCCAGCAGCTTGGGACAGGGGGTGGTAGAAAAACTGTTTTTT

length: 15
size: NA
J: TRBJ2-1
V: TRBV10-1
D: TRBD2
CDR3: CASSAPGTSDNEQFF
DNA: TGCGCCAGCAGTGCCCCCGGGACTAGTGACAATGAGCAGTTCTTC

length: 15
size: once
J: TRBJ1-5
V: TRBV4-2
D: NA
CDR3: CASSQDYPGSQPQHF
DNA: TGTGCCAGCAGCCAAGATTATCCGGGTAGTCAGCCCCAGCATTTT

length: 13
size: NA
J: TRBJ2-5
V: TRBV7-9
D: TRBD2
CDR3: CASSSAGPETQYF
DNA: TGTGCCAGCAGCTCAGCGGGGCCAGAGACCCAGTACTTC

length: 15
size: NA
J: TRBJ2-7
V: TRBV24-1
D: TRBD1
CDR3: CATSDSTGAPSEQYF
DNA: TGTGCCACCAGTGATTCTACAGGGGCTCCCTCCGAGCAGTACTTC

length: 15
size: NA
J: TRBJ2-3
V: TRBV2
D: TRBD1
CDR3: CASSGDRGLTDTQYF
DNA: TGTGCCAGCAGTGGTGACAGGGGCCTCACAGATACGCAGTATTTT

length: 14
size: NA
J: TRBJ1-2
V: TRBV5-5
D: NA
CDR3: CASSPQATNYGYTF
DNA: TGTGCCAGCAGCCCCCAGGCCACCAACTATGGCTACACCTTC

length: 12
size: few
J: TRBJ1-4
V: TRBV7-9
D: NA
CDR3: CASSLENEKLFF
DNA: TGTGCCAGCAGCTTGGAGAATGAAAAACTGTTTTTT

length: 13
size: NA
J: TRBJ2-5
V: TRBV11-1
D: TRBD1
CDR3: CASSSDRGETQYF
DNA: TGTGCCAGCAGCTCGGACAGGGGAGAGACCCAGTACTTC

length: 14
size: NA
J: TRBJ2-7
V: TRBV19
D: TRBD1
CDR3: CASSMRGQGYEQYF
DNA: TGTGCCAGTAGTATGAGAGGACAGGGCTACGAGCAGTACTTC

length: 14
size: NA
J: TRBJ1-5
V: TRBV18
D: TRBD1
CDR3: CASSSGQGRQPQHF
DNA: TGTGCCAGCTCATCGGGACAGGGGAGACAGCCCCAGCATTTT

length: 16
size: once
J: TRBJ2-3
V: TRBV18
D: NA
CDR3: CASSPSAGRRTDTQYF
DNA: TGTGCCAGCTCACCAAGCGCAGGGAGGAGGACAGATACGCAGTATTTT

length: 14
size: NA
J: TRBJ2-7
V: TRBV6-5
D: TRBD1
CDR3: CASRPQGAWGEQYF
DNA: TGTGCCAGCAGGCCCCAGGGGGCCTGGGGCGAGCAGTACTTC

length: 17
size: NA
J: TRBJ2-1
V: TRBV4-1
D: TRBD1
CDR3: CASSQDTGTGGRNEQFF
DNA: TGCGCCAGCAGCCAAGATACCGGGACAGGGGGCAGGAATGAGCAGTTCTTC

length: 12
size: NA
J: TRBJ2-7
V: TRBV5-8
D: TRBD1
CDR3: CASSLFGQGVYF
DNA: TGTGCCAGCAGCTTGTTTGGGCAGGGGGTGTACTTC

length: 16
size: NA
J: TRBJ2-3
V: TRBV9
D: TRBD1
CDR3: CASSAGGGSWTDTQYF
DNA: TGTGCCAGCAGTGCAGGGGGCGGAAGTTGGACAGATACGCAGTATTTT

length: 14
size: NA
J: TRBJ2-3
V: TRBV28
D: TRBD2
CDR3: CALRRTSATDTQYF
DNA: TGTGCCCTACGGAGGACTAGTGCTACAGATACGCAGTATTTT

length: 13
size: NA
J: TRBJ1-2
V: TRBV30
D: TRBD1
CDR3: CAWRRTGLYGYTF
DNA: TGTGCCTGGAGGAGGACAGGGCTCTATGGCTACACCTTC

length: 15
size: NA
J: TRBJ2-2
V: TRBV6-5
D: TRBD1
CDR3: CASKRQGSNTGELFF
DNA: TGTGCCAGCAAAAGACAGGGTTCGAACACCGGGGAGCTGTTTTTT

length: 14
size: NA
J: TRBJ1-1
V: TRBV30
D: TRBD1
CDR3: CAWSKPSGTGLAFF
DNA: TGTGCCTGGAGTAAACCTTCCGGGACAGGGTTAGCTTTCTTT